This TCR beta chain was captured in a study of blood T cells in healthy people across ages (dated by TCRdb to about 2015). A note on the overall study: In model experiments, template switching captured roughly one uniquely barcoded TCR beta cDNA molecule for every two T cells. Using deep sequencing normalized with unique cDNA molecular identifiers, the study measured how TCR beta repertoire diversity changes with age. Donors were grouped into four age groups: young (average approximately 16 years), middle-aged (roughly 37), aged (around 62) and long-lived (over 80). To avoid experimental bias, donors of different ages were spread randomly across the sequencing lanes. Using the same blood draw, the study looked at two additional independent replicas of 1 million unique cDNA reads for two donors, one aged 18 to 30 and the other aged 80 or older.

Library construction relied on 5' RACE. The instrument was an Illumina HiSeq 2500. A second PCR of roughly 6 to 12 cycles was performed with a sample-barcoded 5' primer and a J-beta primer mix. Each TCR beta cDNA molecule received a unique molecular identifier from a template-switch 5' adaptor carrying 12 random nucleotides. Each sample yielded at least 2.5 million CDR3-containing paired-end reads. The Mint cDNA synthesis kit, primed by a TRBC-specific oligonucleotide, was used to synthesize first-strand cDNA from all RNA. Following uracil-DNA glycosylase treatment, all cDNA underwent a first 18-cycle PCR with the universal primers M1SS and BC2_uni_R. Processing in the source paper ran as follows. Each sample was normalized by randomly selecting 1 million high-quality reads, each carrying a distinct molecular identifier. Reads sharing molecular identifiers were discarded rather than binned into consensus sequences. MiTCR, run with a Q25 quality threshold and the strictest error-elimination algorithm, handled CDR3 identification, clonotype clustering and error correction. A nonparametric unseen species model with Euler transformation was used to estimate a lower bound on total TCR beta diversity. Starting from the raw public reads, TCRdb applied fastp trimming at Q25, assembled clones with MiXCR and retained in-frame beta chains. Duplicate CDR3 protein sequences are folded into a single record with the most common DNA and genes. TCRdb's processing, not the study's, gives the V and J calls here. For this sample there are 650,000 to 1,000,000 distinct CDR3 sequences; 35% to 60% appear just once. About a sixth of the sample rests with the top ten.

Summary of the overall study and its limitations: Estimates of total diversity from one million sequenced T cells were regarded as lower bounds and underestimates. Because profiling used bulk unsorted PBMCs, naive and antigen-experienced compartments could not be compared conclusively. The percentage of naive T cells measured by flow cytometry correlated strongly with observed TCR beta diversity. Observed TCR beta diversity per million T cells fell roughly linearly with age, and a significant reduction was already apparent by age around 44. Compared with the aged group, the long-lived group had more naive CD4+ T cells, fewer expanded clones and increased TCR diversity, a pattern suggesting age selection. The CMV infection status of donors was not known, potentially confounding age-related changes in expanded clonotypes.

Systemically healthy Caucasian individuals from Russia, some 36 in total and aged about 6 to 90 years, were included as donors. Each donor gave 8 to 10 milliliters of peripheral blood, collected into EDTA-treated Vacutainer tubes. Ficoll-Paque density-gradient centrifugation was used to isolate PBMCs, with at least 6.5 million per sample. Trizol reagent was used to extract total RNA from PBMCs, with at least 5.5 micrograms per sample. Naive CD45RAhigh/CD27high T cell percentages were measured by flow cytometry on a PBMC aliquot from every donor. Comment on this clonotype: It lacks a known antigen. One base away there is no much larger clone; base qualities are not given.

The sequenced sample was blood. The sequence was obtained from a man aged 80 or over in good health.

CDR3 loop: CAQTEQRRLTYEQYF. The base sequence is TGTGCCCAGACCGAGCAAAGGCGCCTAACCTACGAGCAGTACTTC. This chain is built from TRBV10-3 and TRBJ2-7; no D gene is confidently identified. CDR1 and CDR2, looked up from the germline V gene, are ENHRY and SYGVKD. Trimming costs V 11 bases and J 2 bases, and their ends lie 22 bases apart. The CDR3 spans 15 residues, from the cysteine through the phenylalanine. Only the CDR3 DNA stays, 45 bases, in frame from base 1.